The T cell receptor (beta chain) under discussion was sequenced for a study of response to subunit inactivated influenza vaccine. Overall study findings and caveats: T cells newly recruited by each seasonal influenza vaccination are few, the authors suggested.

V was clipped by 2 bases and J by 5 bases, with 10 bases between them. Germline CDR1 reads MGHDK; CDR2 reads SYGVNS. This CDR3 contains 15 residues. The sample holds many counts of this clonotype. The antigen is undetermined. A single record per CDR3 protein comes from TCRdb applying MiXCR to the RT-PCR reads. The table shows approximately 310,000 distinct CDR3 sequences, with 21% occurring only once. The sequence came from a man between 50 and 69 years old who received an inactivated influenza vaccine. Sequenced here: PBMCs from blood, sampled 21 months after vaccination. The chain is built from TRBV25-1 and TRBJ1-6; D uncertain. The CDR3 loop is CASSEELGDNSPLHF. The CDR3 DNA reads TGTGCCAGCAGTGAAGAGTTAGGAGATAATTCACCCCTCCACTTT.